This TCR beta chain was found in a study of T cells after yellow fever vaccination. TCRdb analysed the 5' RACE reads with MiXCR anew, one entry per CDR3 protein. The sample has around 200,000 distinct CDR3 sequences; about 11% are singletons. CDR1 and CDR2 (germline): MNHNY, SVGAGI (reference sequence). The CDR3 is 16 residues long. Trimming left V 2 bases short and J 6 bases short, with 16 bases between. This clonotype was seen a handful of times. The chain joins TRBV6-6 to TRBJ2-2; D may be TRBD2 (6 bases). The sequence was obtained from a man between 18 and 29 years old who received the YFV17D yellow fever vaccine. Sequenced here: CD8+ T cells sorted from PBMCs, sampled 15 days after the yellow fever booster vaccination. The DNA of the CDR3 is TGTGCCAGCAGTTACCCACTCCTCGGGGGTGCCGGGGAGCTGTTTTTT. This translates into CASSYPLLGGAGELFF.